This T cell receptor (beta chain) was documented in a study of blood T cell repertoires in COVID-19. The wider study: T cells, B-cell-depleted T cells, or PBMCs supplied cDNA or gDNA.

V lost 2 bases to trimming and J lost 5 bases; unmatched junction nucleotides: 5. Germline V gives CDR1 PRHDT, CDR2 FYEKMQ (reference sequence). This CDR3 has 14 residues. In the original analysis: Counts of nucleated cells, estimated from reference gene primer amplification, were obtained. Libraries were prepared by immunoSEQ multiplex PCR; TCRdb keeps only in-frame clonotypes and omits some of them. For V, J and clone size, that table is used; D and trimming come from the DNA. The sample lists 95,000 to 150,000 clones; over 65% were seen once. The TCR originated in a woman in her 70s with acute or convalescent COVID-19. Sequencing input: peripheral blood. The chain is built from TRBV13 and TRBJ2-7; 8 bases fit TRBD1. The CDR3 is CASSLRDRIHEQYF. The CDR3 DNA is TGTGCCAGCAGCTTACGGGACAGGATCCACGAGCAGTACTTC.